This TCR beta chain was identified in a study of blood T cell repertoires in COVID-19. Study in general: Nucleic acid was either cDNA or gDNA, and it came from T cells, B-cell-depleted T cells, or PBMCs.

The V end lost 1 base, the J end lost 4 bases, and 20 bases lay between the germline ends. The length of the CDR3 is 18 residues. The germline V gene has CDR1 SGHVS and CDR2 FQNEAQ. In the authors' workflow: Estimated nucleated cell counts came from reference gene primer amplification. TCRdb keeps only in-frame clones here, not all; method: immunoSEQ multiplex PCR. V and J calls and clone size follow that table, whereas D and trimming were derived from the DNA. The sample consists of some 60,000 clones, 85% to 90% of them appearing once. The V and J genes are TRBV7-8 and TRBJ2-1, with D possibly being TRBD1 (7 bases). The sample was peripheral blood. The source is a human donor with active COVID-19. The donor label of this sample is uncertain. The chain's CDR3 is CASSLVGLEGAAYNEQFF. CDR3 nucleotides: TGTGCCAGCAGCTTAGTCGGTTTGGAGGGGGCAGCGTACAATGAGCAGTTCTTC.